This is a list of T cell receptor beta chains from one sample in a study of blood T cell repertoires in COVID-19. Generated by immunoSEQ multiplex PCR, the TCRdb table keeps only in-frame clones and is missing some. The sample contains 280,000 or so clones, 70% to 90% of which appear only once. Material: peripheral blood. The receptor set was obtained from a woman under 40 who had recovered from COVID-19. CDR3s include the opening cysteine and the closing phenylalanine or tryptophan.

V: TRBV7-6
CDR3: CASSLQGGRSQPQHF

V: TRBV5-1
CDR3: CASRSEGHEKLFF

V: TRBV6-6
CDR3: CASSIRQSSNQPQHF

V: TRBV5-1
CDR3: CASSLDPRQGYEQYF

V: TRBV5-4
CDR3: CASSSFNDRHGYTF

V: TRBV4-3
CDR3: CASSLQTGDGYTF

V: TRBV15
CDR3: CATSRDRPVDRDGYTF

V: TRBV18
CDR3: CASSPRQVFGNTIYF

V: TRBV19
CDR3: CASSPKGQGNQPQHF

V: TRBV7-2
CDR3: CASSLSLETQYF

V: TRBV5-4
CDR3: CASSLRGDYGYTF

V: TRBV27
CDR3: CASSPRRIDTEAFF

V: TRBV7-2
CDR3: CASSSRGSTEAFF

V: TRBV18
CDR3: CASSPFMTPGSGNTIYF

V: TRBV24-1
CDR3: CATSDSKRDFTANTEAFF

V: TRBV5-5
CDR3: CASSLVPGETQYF

V: TRBV27
CDR3: CASSPRDRPNYGYTF

V: TRBV20-1
CDR3: CSASHGADTYEQYF